The following is a T cell receptor (beta chain) sequence with its context. Repertoires were generated with immunoSEQ multiplex PCR, while TCRdb's copy carries only in-frame clones and drops some. The table has roughly 180,000 clones, about 85% seen once. This record comes from a study of blood T cell repertoires in COVID-19. The germline V gene encodes CDR1 SGHAT and CDR2 FQNNGV. This CDR3 region has 15 residues. The V end was cut by 1 base, the J end by 8 bases, with 15 bases between. The sequence was collected from a woman in her 40s with acute COVID-19. Sequences were obtained from PBMCs or T cells enriched from blood (not recorded which). The chain uses TRBV11-2 and TRBJ2-1, with TRBD2 as a possible D gene (5 bases). The CDR3 here is CASSLVVGDIHEQFF. DNA of the CDR3: TGTGCCAGCAGCTTAGTAGTGGGAGACATCCATGAGCAGTTCTTC.